The T cell receptor beta chain described here comes from a study of control samples from healthy donors and cancer patients. The V end was cut by 3 bases, the J end by 1 base, with 15 bases between. This CDR3 has 15 amino acids. Germline V lookup: CDR1 GTSNPN, CDR2 SVGIG (reference sequence). The repertoire was sequenced with immunoSEQ multiplex PCR; TCRdb's copy has only in-frame clones and lacks some. The repertoire has more than 110,000 clones, 92% of them found once; the top ten carry about 11%. This TCR was recovered from a man aged 25 to 45 in good health. Sequenced sample: blood. The chain has TRBV30 and TRBJ1-1; TRBD1 might be the D (5 bases). CDR3 residues: CAWSVSGTANTEAFF. The CDR3 DNA follows: TGTGCCTGGAGCGTATCCGGGACGGCGAACACTGAAGCTTTCTTT.